This entry lists 20 T cell receptor beta chains sequenced from one sample in a study of T cell responses to AZD1222 COVID-19 vaccine. The data were produced by immunoSEQ multiplex PCR, yet TCRdb's version contains in-frame clones alone and is incomplete. The sample lists 55,000 to 65,000 clones; 88% were seen once. Here the sequenced sample was peripheral blood, taken on day 0 of AZD1222 vaccination. Source of these receptors: an adult in good health.

The chain uses TRBV7-9 and TRBJ2-7, with 12 bases aligning to TRBD2. CDR3 length equals 16 residues. Germline-derived CDR1 and CDR2 are SEHNR and FQNEAQ (reference sequence). The V and J ends lost 2 bases and 5 bases, in that order; junction bases with no gene match: 7. The CDR3 DNA follows: TGTGCCAGCAGCTTAAATCTAGCGGGAGGGCCCCACGAGCAGTACTTC. Its protein product is CASSLNLAGGPHEQYF.

In DNA, the CDR3 is TGTGCCAGCAGCTTGGGAGGGAACACAGGAAACACCATATATTTT. This codes for CASSLGGNTGNTIYF. The chain recombines TRBV5-4 with TRBJ1-3; D unresolved. Germline V CDR1 and CDR2: SGHNT, YYREEE (reference sequence). CDR3 length equals 15 residues. V shed 0 bases and J shed 4 bases, with 11 bases lying between them.

The chain is built from TRBV30 and TRBJ1-2; D unclear. The length of the CDR3 is 13 residues. CDR1 and CDR2 from the germline V gene are GTSNPN and SVGIG (reference sequence). CDR3 sequence reads: CGLAPGGDYGYTF. DNA for the CDR3: TGTGGACTCGCCCCAGGTGGTGACTATGGCTACACCTTC.

J is TRBJ2-7 and V is TRBV5-6; 7 bases line up with TRBD1. V shed 2 bases and J 3 bases; nucleotides not matched to a gene: 5. This CDR3 spans 14 amino acids. Germline CDR1 reads SGHDT; CDR2 reads YYEEEE. CDR3 sequence (DNA): TGTGCCAGCAGCTTCTTCGACAGGGACTACGAGCAGTACTTC. It specifies CASSFFDRDYEQYF.

This clone has just a few counts. The chain carries TRBV7-2 and TRBJ1-5; 8 bases align to TRBD1. Germline V gene data show CDR1 as SGHTA and CDR2 as FQGNSA. The CDR3 totals 15 residues. V was pared by 4 bases and J by 7 bases, with 9 bases of the junction left unmatched. CDR3 protein: CASSSVQGAGQPQHF. The DNA for the CDR3 is TGTGCCAGCAGCTCCGTCCAGGGGGCTGGGCAGCCCCAGCATTTT.

V is TRBV7-2 and J is TRBJ1-2, with TRBD1 matching over 10 bases. Losses at the gene ends were 1 base for V and 4 bases for J; bases not matched to a gene: 3. The germline CDR1 and CDR2 sequences are SGHTA and FQGNSA. The CDR3 runs to 15 residues. The CDR3 is CASSLETGGLYGYTF. The DNA for the CDR3 is TGTGCCAGCAGCTTAGAGACAGGGGGCCTCTATGGCTACACCTTC.

Only one count was recorded for this clone. V is TRBV7-2 and J is TRBJ1-2, with D tentatively TRBD1 (6 bases). V dropped 5 bases and J dropped 5 bases, with 12 bases sitting between them. The CDR3 totals 13 residues. Germline CDR1 SGHTA, CDR2 FQGNSA. This CDR3 is CASSARGGYGYTF. The CDR3 region has the DNA TGTGCCAGCAGCGCCAGGGGTGGTTATGGCTACACCTTC. The complete variable domain, with remaining parts taken from reference TRBV7-2 and TRBJ1-2, reads GAGVSQSPSNKVTEKGKDVELRCDPISGHTALYWYRQSLGQGLEFLIYFQGNSAPDKSGLPSDRFSAERTGGSVSTLTIQRTQQEDSAVYLCASSARGGYGYTFGSGTRLTVV.

The chain has TRBV7-9 and TRBJ2-1; the match to TRBD2 covers 11 bases. The V gene end was trimmed by 5 bases and the J gene end by 4 bases; junction bases not matched to a gene: 7. Germline CDR1 SEHNR, CDR2 FQNEAQ (reference sequence). The CDR3 covers 16 residues. This chain's CDR3 is CASSVVASGRYNEQFF. The DNA of the CDR3 is TGTGCCAGCAGCGTAGTGGCTAGCGGGAGGTACAATGAGCAGTTCTTC.

The rearrangement links TRBV7-2 to TRBJ1-2, with 9 bases matching TRBD1. The germline CDR1 and CDR2 sequences are SGHTA and FQGNSA. This CDR3 is built from 14 residues. Losses at the gene ends were 7 bases for V and 8 bases for J; bases not matched to a gene: 11. CDR3 DNA sequence: TGTGCCAGCACCCCATCTGGACAGGGGTACGGCTACACCTTC. This codes for CASTPSGQGYGYTF.

The V and J genes are TRBV4-2 and TRBJ2-3, with 9 bases aligning to TRBD2. CDR1 is LGHNA and CDR2 is YNFKEQ in the germline V gene. The V and J ends lost 1 base and 5 bases, in that order; junction bases with no gene match: 7. CDR3 size: 16 residues. CDR3 loop: CASSQVRGRARDTQYF. The CDR3 coding sequence is TGTGCCAGCAGCCAAGTGCGCGGGAGGGCCCGAGATACGCAGTATTTT.

This rearrangement joins TRBV2 to TRBJ2-1, with TRBD2 matching 7 bases. The V segment lost 8 bases and the J segment 4 bases; nucleotides outside the gene matches: 11. The CDR3 spans 15 residues. The germline gives CDR1 SNHLY, CDR2 FYNNEI. CDR3 nucleotide sequence: TGTGCCAGCGGACTAGATAGCGGGCCTTACAATGAGCAGTTCTTC. Amino acids: CASGLDSGPYNEQFF.

The V gene is TRBV24-1, the J gene TRBJ2-3; the D is unclear. Trimming left V 3 bases short and J 2 bases short, with 2 bases between. Germline values: CDR1 KGHDR, CDR2 SFDVKD. The CDR3 spans 12 residues. The CDR3 reads CATSDTTDTQYF. CDR3 in DNA: TGTGCCACCAGTGATACCACAGATACGCAGTATTTT.

This clone showed up just once. The chain employs TRBV28 and TRBJ2-3; unclear D gene. The germline V and J ends were trimmed by 3 bases and 2 bases, with 15 bases remaining between them. Germline V gene sequence: CDR1 MDHEN, CDR2 SYDVKM. The CDR3 totals 16 residues. CDR3 in amino acids: CASSLAITLHTDTQYF. Written as DNA, the CDR3 is TGTGCCAGCAGTTTGGCTATTACCCTACACACAGATACGCAGTATTTT. The full variable domain, its missing parts supplied by reference TRBV28 and TRBJ2-3, is DVKVTQSSRYLVKRTGEKVFLECVQDMDHENMFWYRQDPGLGLRLIYFSYDVKMKEKGDIPEGYSVSREKKERFSLILESASTNQTSMYLCASSLAITLHTDTQYFGPGTRLTVL.

V gene TRBV7-6 combines with J gene TRBJ2-3; D is possibly TRBD1 (5 bases). V was trimmed by 3 bases and J by 4 bases, leaving 8 bases between them. From germline, CDR1 is SGHVS and CDR2 FNYEAQ. This CDR3 contains 13 residues. The DNA for the CDR3 is TGTGCCAGCAGCTTGGGGCTCCCAGATACGCAGTATTTT. Translation: CASSLGLPDTQYF.

The chain carries TRBV21-1 and TRBJ2-7; the table's D call TRBD2 went unverified against the DNA. TRBV21-1 constitutes a pseudogene. CDR3 length: 17 amino acids. In DNA, the CDR3 is TGTGCCAGCAGCACCTCCGCGGCGACCGCCGAGATCTACGAGCAGTACTTC. Translation: CASSTSAATAEIYEQYF.

As to this clone: Other DNA variants within this sample encode the same CDR3. V is TRBV30 and J is TRBJ1-6; D is unclear. From germline, CDR1 is GTSNPN and CDR2 SVGIG (reference sequence). V was cut by 2 bases and J by 6 bases, with 11 bases left in between. CDR3 length: 14 residues. CDR3: CAWSSGRSNSPLHF. The CDR3 DNA follows: TGTGCCTGGAGTTCCGGCAGGTCTAATTCACCCCTCCACTTT.

V and J are TRBV5-5 and TRBJ1-1, with D hard to call. CDR1 and CDR2 (germline): SGHKS, YYEKEE (reference sequence). The V end lost 4 bases, the J end lost 4 bases, and 8 bases lay between the germline ends. The length of the CDR3 is 12 residues. The CDR3 DNA reads as TGTGCCAGCAGCCAAACGATCACTGAAGCTTTCTTT. It is translated as CASSQTITEAFF.

This clone was observed a few times. The chain carries TRBV7-2 and TRBJ2-7; TRBD1 matches 7 bases. This CDR3 is 14 amino acids long. Losses at the gene ends were 5 bases for V and 2 bases for J; bases not matched to a gene: 6. Germline loops: CDR1 SGHTA, CDR2 FQGNSA. DNA for the CDR3: TGTGCCAGCAGCCCCAGGACAGGAGCCTACGAGCAGTACTTC. Residues: CASSPRTGAYEQYF.

The chain has TRBV4-3 and TRBJ2-1; 7 bases are a match to TRBD1. The germline gives CDR1 LGHNA, CDR2 YSLEER. With V trimmed by 4 bases and J by 1 base, 4 bases remained unmatched. The CDR3 spans 15 residues. The chain's CDR3 is CASSRNRGSYNEQFF. The CDR3 DNA sequence: TGCGCCAGCAGCCGGAACAGGGGTTCCTACAATGAGCAGTTCTTC.

The chain combines TRBV3-1 (or the pseudogene TRBV3-2) with TRBJ2-3, with D possibly matching TRBD2 (6 bases). The CDR3 sequence is 17 residues long. Trimming pared 1 base from V and 1 base from J, leaving 15 bases between. Per germline, CDR1 LGHDT and CDR2 YNNKEL (reference sequence). The CDR3 spells CASSQGRLGLGTDTQYF. DNA of the CDR3: TGTGCCAGCAGCCAAGGCAGACTAGGATTGGGCACAGATACGCAGTATTTT.